The clone carrying this T cell receptor beta chain was counted between two and nine times. As yet, its antigen is unknown. This entry belongs to a study of T cells after yellow fever vaccination. Study-wide findings and caveats: Abundant contaminating clonotypes from the bulk population could appear in FACS-sorted repertoires.

TCRdb redid the calling of the 5' RACE reads with MiXCR, one entry per CDR3 protein. The table includes 500,000 to 650,000 distinct CDR3 sequences, roughly 13% detected once. Germline CDR1 is SGHVS and CDR2 is FQNEAQ. The length of the CDR3 is 13 residues. Trimming removed 1 base from V and 15 bases from J, with 16 bases in between. The rearrangement uses TRBV7-8 and TRBJ2-4; TRBD2 might be the D (6 bases). The starting material was PBMCs, obtained on the day of the yellow fever booster vaccination. This sequence originates from a man aged 25-40 years who received the YFV17D yellow fever vaccine. CDR3 DNA sequence: TGTGCCAGCAGCTTAGGCTCTAGCGATAAGGGGTACTTC. Encoded protein: CASSLGSSDKGYF. The whole variable domain, remainder taken from reference TRBV7-8 and TRBJ2-4, is GAGVSQSPRYKVAKRGQDVALRCDPISGHVSLFWYQQALGQGPEFLTYFQNEAQLDKSGLPSDRFFAERPEGSVSTLKIQRTQQEDSAVYLCASSLGSSDKGYFGAGTRLSVL.